The next 2 T cell receptor beta chains were all read from a single sample in a study of CD8+CD57+ T cells in acquired aplastic anemia. Genomic DNA provided the template from which TCR beta VDJ and CDR3 profiles were obtained. TCRdb re-called the reads through MiXCR, storing one row per CDR3 protein. The sample contains 250,000 to 350,000 distinct CDR3 sequences, about 56% of which appear only once. The specimen sequenced was sorted CD4+, CD8+, or CD8+CD57+ T cells (not recorded which) from PBMCs. Source of these receptors: a human donor with severe aplastic anemia or a healthy control (not recorded which).

Many counts were recorded for this clonotype. The gene calls are TRBV5-1 and TRBJ2-2; 9 bases fit TRBD1. The V segment lost 3 bases and the J segment 1 base; nucleotides outside the gene matches: 1. Germline CDR1 SGHRS, CDR2 YFSETQ. The CDR3 extends over 15 amino acids. The CDR3: CASSSTGGNTGELFF. In DNA form, the CDR3 reads TGCGCCAGCAGCTCGACAGGGGGGAACACCGGGGAGCTGTTTTTT.

This clonotype was found a few times. An end of the junction differs from the germline gene, which may be a read error. The chain employs TRBV5-1 and TRBJ2-2; 9 bases agree with TRBD2. CDR1 SGHRS and CDR2 YFSETQ come from the germline V gene. The CDR3 runs 16 residues. CDR3 nucleotides: TGCGCCGGCAGCTTTAGCGGGAGCGGGGGAGCCGGGGAGCTGTTTTTT. Amino acids: CAGSFSGSGGAGELFF.